The 9 T cell receptor beta chains below come from one sample, sequenced in a study of CD8 T cells in ankylosing spondylitis. Study-level points and caveats: Among TCR beta sequences, a motif of eight highly homologous variants appeared characteristic of ankylosing spondylitis blood.

For these receptors, no antigen is known. Each CDR3 protein is one row after TCRdb ran MiXCR on the 5' RACE reads. The sample has 200,000 to 250,000 distinct CDR3 sequences; 15% to 20% are singletons. Sequenced: blood, either unsorted or a sorted T cell fraction (not recorded which). Receptor source: a male donor with ankylosing spondylitis.

There are many counts of this clonotype. V and J are TRBV3-1 and TRBJ2-3, with D unclear. Per the germline V gene, CDR1 is LGHDT and CDR2 is YNNKEL (reference sequence). The V and J ends lost 1 base and 5 bases respectively, with 7 bases between them. This CDR3 has 13 residues. CDR3 region: CASSQATEDTQYF. The CDR3 DNA follows: TGTGCCAGCAGCCAAGCCACCGAAGATACGCAGTATTTT.

This clonotype has only one observation. The CDR3 DNA sequence: TGTGCCAGCAGTGAACAGCAAGACAGCACAGATACGCAGTATTTT. Translating it yields CASSEQQDSTDTQYF. The rearrangement joins TRBV25-1 to TRBJ2-3; D is unclear. Deletions cut 2 bases from V and 0 bases from J, with 9 bases between. The CDR3 contains 15 residues. Germline V gene sequence: CDR1 MGHDK, CDR2 SYGVNS.

This clonotype was seen a few times. The CDR3 loop is CASSLARGPNTEAFF. For the CDR3, the DNA is TGTGCCAGCAGCTTAGCGAGGGGGCCGAACACTGAAGCTTTCTTT. V and J are TRBV11-1 and TRBJ1-1, with 7 bases fitting TRBD1. V lost 0 bases and J lost 1; bases outside the gene matches: 2. This CDR3 contains 15 residues. The V gene's germline CDR1 is SGHAT and CDR2 FQDESV (reference sequence).

This chain joins TRBV4-3 and TRBJ1-2; tentative D call: TRBD1 (6 bases). The CDR3 runs to 13 residues. The V end lost 2 bases, the J end lost 4 bases, and 8 bases lay between the germline ends. The germline V gene has CDR1 LGHNA and CDR2 YSLEER. The CDR3 DNA is TGCGCCAGCAGCCAAATAGGGGGCTATGGCTACACCTTC. Encoded protein: CASSQIGGYGYTF.

The V call is TRBV7-9, the J call TRBJ2-2, with D perhaps matching TRBD2 (6 bases). Germline CDR1 SEHNR, CDR2 FQNEAQ (reference sequence). Trimming left V 4 bases short and J 1 base short, with 16 bases between. The CDR3 sequence is 17 residues long. The CDR3 sequence is CASSWRREKGNTGELFF. CDR3 DNA sequence: TGTGCCAGCAGCTGGCGGAGGGAGAAGGGGAACACCGGGGAGCTGTTTTTT.

V gene TRBV15 combines with J gene TRBJ1-3, with D unresolved. This CDR3 is 16 amino acids long. The germline gives CDR1 LNHNV, CDR2 YYDKDF (reference sequence). V lost 1 base and J 0 bases, leaving 10 bases between the germline ends. CDR3 sequence (DNA): TGTGCCACCAGCAGAGCTGAGATACTCTCTGGAAACACCATATATTTT. The encoded protein is CATSRAEILSGNTIYF.

There are many counts of this clonotype. V usage is TRBV7-9 and J usage is TRBJ1-4; D remains ambiguous. The CDR3 covers 12 residues. The V and J ends lost 3 bases and 6 bases respectively, with 5 bases between them. Germline assignment: CDR1 SEHNR and CDR2 FQNEAQ (reference sequence). CDR3 region: CASSFLDEKLFF. The CDR3 DNA follows: TGTGCCAGCAGCTTTCTAGATGAAAAACTGTTTTTT.

The sample holds a few counts of this clonotype. V and J are TRBV6-1 and TRBJ2-7; TRBD1 might be the D (6 bases). Looked up from germline, CDR1 is MNHNS and CDR2 is SASEGT. This CDR3 contains 14 residues. Trimming cost V 6 bases and J 3 bases, with 15 bases left between them. The CDR3 coding sequence is TGTGCCAGCAGGGCTCCCGGGACATACTACGAGCAGTACTTC. It codes for CASRAPGTYYEQYF.

This clonotype was detected a few times. The CDR3, as DNA: TGCAGCGTCGCAACGCCCTGGGATACCAAAAACATTCAGTACTTC. Translating gives CSVATPWDTKNIQYF. V and J are TRBV29-1 and TRBJ2-4; D uncertain. Deletions cut 6 bases from V and 2 bases from J, with 17 bases between. CDR1 and CDR2 (germline): SQVTM, ANQGSEA. The CDR3 is 15 amino acids.